This T cell receptor (beta chain) was documented in a study of CD8+ T cells in alopecia areata. Study-wide results and limits: Tofacitinib significantly decreased scalp clonality and expanded CD8+ clones among top 100. Tofacitinib did not eliminate many expanded lesional clones from scalp or blood.

Sample treatment: oral pan-JAK inhibitor, 5-10 mg twice daily. RNA extraction and reverse transcription yielded cDNA as sequencing template. TCRdb keeps only in-frame clones here, not all; method: immunoSEQ multiplex PCR. The sample yields more than 110,000 clones, nearly 55% seen once. About this clone itself: Antigen unknown.

Per germline, CDR1 GTSNPN and CDR2 SVGIG (reference sequence). V lost 1 base and J lost 5; bases outside the gene matches: 4. The CDR3 covers 13 residues. The source is a human donor with alopecia areata. The chain links TRBV30 to TRBJ2-5; TRBD1 matches 7 bases. Here the sequenced sample was CD8+ T cells sorted from blood, taken at week 4, from a patient treated with tofacitinib. DNA of the CDR3: TGTGCCTGGAGTGGGGACAGTGTGGAGACCCAGTACTTC. Amino acid sequence: CAWSGDSVETQYF.